This is a list of T cell receptor beta chains from one sample in a study of long-term antiretroviral therapy in people with HIV. TCRdb's copy holds only in-frame clones and misses some; the assay was immunoSEQ multiplex PCR. The sample consists of about 17,000 clones, 88% of them appearing once. This material consisted of unsorted PBMCs, taken 6.9 years after starting antiretroviral therapy. These receptors came from a man aged 45-60 years with HIV. Each CDR3 is given with its conserved first and last residue. Fields, in order: J gene, clone size, D gene, V gene, CDR3 protein, CDR3 DNA. A D gene is named only where the DNA matches it firmly. A clone size is listed for some rows: how often the clone was seen (once, few, many), or a class if it is expanded.

TRBJ1-1 NA NA TRBV7-6 CASSGQQNTEAFF TGTGCCAGCAGTGGGCAGCAGAACACTGAAGCTTTCTTT
TRBJ2-1 NA NA TRBV9 CASSVARRDSSYNEQFF TGTGCCAGCAGCGTAGCTCGTCGAGACAGCTCCTACAATGAGCAGTTCTTC
TRBJ2-1 NA NA TRBV7-9 CASSRSDEQFF TGTGCCAGCAGCAGGTCAGATGAGCAGTTCTTC
TRBJ1-3 NA TRBD1 TRBV11-2 CASTHRGSSGNTIYF TGTGCCAGCACACACAGGGGCAGCTCTGGAAACACCATATATTTT
TRBJ2-4 NA NA TRBV28 CASKGDKGLNIQYF TGTGCCAGCAAAGGGGACAAGGGTCTGAACATTCAGTACTTC
TRBJ2-3 NA NA TRBV10-2 CASSRTTTDTQYF TGCGCCAGCAGTCGGACAACCACAGATACGCAGTATTTT
TRBJ2-1 NA TRBD2 TRBV7-2 CASSSSPSSGRANEQFF TGTGCCAGCAGCTCGAGCCCATCTAGCGGGAGGGCCAATGAGCAGTTCTTC
TRBJ2-6 once NA TRBV6-1 CASREQKAGANVLTF TGTGCCAGCAGAGAACAAAAAGCTGGGGCCAACGTCCTGACTTTC
TRBJ2-1 once TRBD2 TRBV4-3 CASSHLAGSSYNEQFF TGCGCCAGCAGCCACTTAGCGGGGAGCTCCTACAATGAGCAGTTCTTC
TRBJ2-1 NA TRBD2 TRBV28 CASSLHAGGSYNEQFF TGTGCCAGCAGTTTACACGCGGGAGGGAGCTACAATGAGCAGTTCTTC
TRBJ1-1 NA TRBD1 TRBV5-1 CASSLAPGQGTEAFF TGCGCCAGCAGCTTGGCCCCGGGACAGGGGACTGAAGCTTTCTTT
TRBJ2-1 NA NA TRBV7-3 CASSLIGGYEQFF TGTGCCAGCAGCTTAATCGGGGGCTATGAGCAGTTCTTC
TRBJ2-5 once TRBD1 TRBV2 CASNRDREETQYF TGTGCCAGCAATAGGGACAGAGAAGAGACCCAGTACTTC
TRBJ2-7 few TRBD1 TRBV6-5 CASSSDRETRDEQYF TGTGCCAGCAGTTCAGACAGGGAGACTCGGGACGAGCAGTACTTC
TRBJ2-1 NA NA TRBV9 CASSASWGSYNEQFF TGTGCCAGCAGCGCCAGTTGGGGTTCCTACAATGAGCAGTTCTTC
TRBJ1-1 once TRBD1 TRBV6-1 CASSDVRGLDTEAFF TGTGCCAGCAGTGATGTGAGGGGGCTGGACACTGAAGCTTTCTTT
TRBJ2-2 NA NA TRBV30 CAWSTDTGELFF TGTGCCTGGAGTACAGACACCGGGGAGCTGTTTTTT
TRBJ2-3 NA NA TRBV5-1 CASSLVGGADTQYF TGCGCCAGCAGCTTGGTAGGGGGGGCAGATACGCAGTATTTT
TRBJ2-7 NA NA TRBV5-1 CASSLVQGHEQYF TGCGCCAGCAGCTTGGTGCAGGGCCACGAGCAGTACTTC
TRBJ1-1 NA NA TRBV7-6 CASSLGRDPNTEAFF TGTGCCAGCAGCTTAGGGCGGGACCCGAACACTGAAGCTTTCTTT
TRBJ2-1 NA TRBD2 TRBV9 CASSVAGLAGQLVDEQFF TGTGCCAGCAGCGTAGCTGGGCTAGCGGGACAACTCGTCGATGAGCAGTTCTTC
TRBJ1-4 once NA TRBV7-2 CASSPAGVDEKLFF TGTGCCAGCAGCCCCGCAGGGGTTGACGAAAAACTGTTTTTT
TRBJ2-1 NA NA TRBV4-3 CASSEGSLYNEQFF TGCGCCAGCTCCGAGGGGAGCCTCTACAATGAGCAGTTCTTC
TRBJ2-5 NA NA TRBV27 CASSMETQYF TGTGCCAGCAGTATGGAGACCCAGTACTTC
TRBJ2-2 NA TRBD1 TRBV5-5 CASSSQGARGGELFF TGTGCCAGCAGCTCCCAGGGGGCGCGCGGCGGGGAGCTGTTTTTT
TRBJ2-7 NA NA TRBV29-1 CSVGDGSYEQYF TGCAGCGTTGGGGACGGATCCTACGAGCAGTACTTC
TRBJ2-2 NA TRBD1 TRBV27 CASSFDRVPGELFF TGTGCCAGCAGTTTTGACAGGGTGCCCGGGGAGCTGTTTTTT
TRBJ2-1 NA TRBD2 TRBV30 CAWDHSGIKQFF TGTGCCTGGGACCATAGCGGGATAAAGCAGTTCTTC
TRBJ1-5 once NA TRBV7-2 CASSLYQGGNQPQHF TGTGCCAGCAGCTTATATCAGGGTGGCAATCAGCCCCAGCATTTT
TRBJ2-3 NA NA TRBV7-2 CASSFDWASTDTQYF TGTGCCAGCAGCTTCGATTGGGCCAGCACAGATACGCAGTATTTT
TRBJ2-1 NA TRBD1 TRBV5-1 CASSLGQGDNNEQFF TGCGCCAGCAGCTTGGGACAGGGGGACAACAATGAGCAGTTCTTC